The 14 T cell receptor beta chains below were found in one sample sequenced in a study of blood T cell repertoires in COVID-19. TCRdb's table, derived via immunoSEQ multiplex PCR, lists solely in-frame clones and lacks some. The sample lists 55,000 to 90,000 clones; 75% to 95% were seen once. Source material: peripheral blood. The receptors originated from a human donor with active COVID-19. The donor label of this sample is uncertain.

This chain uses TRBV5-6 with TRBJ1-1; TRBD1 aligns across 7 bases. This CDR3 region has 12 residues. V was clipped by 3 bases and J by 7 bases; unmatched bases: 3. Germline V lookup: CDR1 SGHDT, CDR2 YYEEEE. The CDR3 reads CASSWGDSEAFF. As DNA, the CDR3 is TGTGCCAGCAGCTGGGGGGACAGTGAAGCTTTCTTT.

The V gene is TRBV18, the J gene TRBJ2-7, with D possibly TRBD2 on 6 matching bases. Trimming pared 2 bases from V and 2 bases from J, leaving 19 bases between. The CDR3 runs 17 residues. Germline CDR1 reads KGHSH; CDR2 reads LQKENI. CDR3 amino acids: CASSPGLEGKRAYEQYF. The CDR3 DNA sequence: TGTGCCAGCTCACCAGGTTTGGAGGGGAAGCGGGCCTACGAGCAGTACTTC.

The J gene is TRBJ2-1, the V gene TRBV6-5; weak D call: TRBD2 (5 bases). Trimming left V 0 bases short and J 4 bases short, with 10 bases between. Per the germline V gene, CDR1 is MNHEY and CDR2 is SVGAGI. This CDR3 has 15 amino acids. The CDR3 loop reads CASSYSAGPYNEQFF. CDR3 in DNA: TGTGCCAGCAGTTACTCGGCGGGTCCGTACAATGAGCAGTTCTTC.

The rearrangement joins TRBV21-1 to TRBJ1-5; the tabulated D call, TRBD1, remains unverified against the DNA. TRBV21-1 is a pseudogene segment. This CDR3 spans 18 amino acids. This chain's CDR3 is CASSKRKQGQPSNQPQHF. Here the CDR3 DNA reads TGTGCCAGCAGCAAAAGAAAGCAGGGACAACCGAGCAATCAGCCCCAGCATTTT.

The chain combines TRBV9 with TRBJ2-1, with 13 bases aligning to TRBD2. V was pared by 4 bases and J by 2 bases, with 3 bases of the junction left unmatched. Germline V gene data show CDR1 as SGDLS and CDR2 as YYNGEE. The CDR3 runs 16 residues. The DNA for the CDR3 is TGTGCCAGCAGCTTCGGGACTAGCGGGACCTACAATGAGCAGTTCTTC. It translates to CASSFGTSGTYNEQFF. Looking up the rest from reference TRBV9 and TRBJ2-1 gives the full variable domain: DSGVTQTPKHLITATGQRVTLRCSPRSGDLSVYWYQQSLDQGLQFLIQYYNGEERAKGNILERFSAQQFPDLHSELNLSSLELGDSALYFCASSFGTSGTYNEQFFGPGTRLTVL.

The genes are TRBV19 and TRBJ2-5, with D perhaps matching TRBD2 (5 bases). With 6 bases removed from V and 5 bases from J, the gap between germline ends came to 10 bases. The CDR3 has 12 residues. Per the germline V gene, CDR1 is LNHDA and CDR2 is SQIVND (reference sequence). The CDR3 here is CASSRRGETQYF. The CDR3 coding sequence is TGTGCCAGTAGCCGGAGAGGGGAGACCCAGTACTTC.

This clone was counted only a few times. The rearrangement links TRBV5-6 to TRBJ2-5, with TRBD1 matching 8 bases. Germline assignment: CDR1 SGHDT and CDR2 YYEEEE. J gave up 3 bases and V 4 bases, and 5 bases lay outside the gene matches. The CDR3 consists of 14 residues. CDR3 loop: CASSDMTGEETQYF. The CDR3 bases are TGTGCCAGCAGCGATATGACAGGGGAAGAGACCCAGTACTTC.

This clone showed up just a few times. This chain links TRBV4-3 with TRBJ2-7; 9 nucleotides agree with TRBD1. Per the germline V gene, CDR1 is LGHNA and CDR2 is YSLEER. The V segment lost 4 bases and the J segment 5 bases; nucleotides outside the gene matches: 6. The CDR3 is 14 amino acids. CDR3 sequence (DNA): TGCGCCAGCAGCCTCCGGGACAGGGAGAACGAGCAGTACTTC. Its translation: CASSLRDRENEQYF.

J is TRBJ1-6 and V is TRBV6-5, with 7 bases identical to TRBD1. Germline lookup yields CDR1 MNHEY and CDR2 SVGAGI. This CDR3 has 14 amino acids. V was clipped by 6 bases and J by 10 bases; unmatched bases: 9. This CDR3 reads CASSITGVRSPLHF. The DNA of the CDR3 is TGTGCCAGCAGCATAACAGGGGTGAGATCACCCCTCCACTTT.

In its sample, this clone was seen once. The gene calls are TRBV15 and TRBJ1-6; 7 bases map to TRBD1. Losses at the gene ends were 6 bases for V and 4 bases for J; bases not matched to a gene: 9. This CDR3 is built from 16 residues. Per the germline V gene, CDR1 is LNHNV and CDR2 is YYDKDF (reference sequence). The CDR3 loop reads CATSSYGDSYNSPLHF. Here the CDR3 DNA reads TGTGCCACCAGTTCGTACGGGGACAGTTATAATTCACCCCTCCACTTT.

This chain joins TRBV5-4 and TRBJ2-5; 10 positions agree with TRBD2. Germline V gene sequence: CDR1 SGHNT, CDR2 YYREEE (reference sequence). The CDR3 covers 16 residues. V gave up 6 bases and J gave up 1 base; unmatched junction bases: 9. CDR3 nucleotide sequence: TGTGCCAGCACCCGGCGCGGGACTAGCGCCCAAGAGACCCAGTACTTC. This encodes CASTRRGTSAQETQYF.

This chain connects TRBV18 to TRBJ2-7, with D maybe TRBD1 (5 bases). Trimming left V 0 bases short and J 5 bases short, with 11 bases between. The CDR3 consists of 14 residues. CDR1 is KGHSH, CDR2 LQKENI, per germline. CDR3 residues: CASSPPVGADEQYF. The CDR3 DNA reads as TGTGCCAGCTCACCACCGGTAGGGGCCGACGAGCAGTACTTC. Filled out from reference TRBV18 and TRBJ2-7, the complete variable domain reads NAGVMQNPRHLVRRRGQEARLRCSPMKGHSHVYWYRQLPEEGLKFMVYLQKENIIDESGMPKERFSAEFPKEGPSILRIQQVVRGDSAAYFCASSPPVGADEQYFGPGTRLTVT.

DNA of the CDR3: TGTGCCAGCACCAGGACAGGGGCTGGCTATGGCTACACCTTC. This sequence encodes CASTRTGAGYGYTF. The V call is TRBV7-9, the J call TRBJ1-2, with 9 nucleotides matching TRBD1. Germline-derived CDR1 and CDR2 are SEHNR and FQNEAQ (reference sequence). J gave up 4 bases and V 7 bases, and 7 bases lay outside the gene matches. The CDR3 contains 14 residues.

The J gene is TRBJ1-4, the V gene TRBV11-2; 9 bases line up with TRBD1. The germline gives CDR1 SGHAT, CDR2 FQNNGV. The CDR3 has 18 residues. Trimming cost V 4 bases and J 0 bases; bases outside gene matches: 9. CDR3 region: CASSYTGTGLPTNEKLFF. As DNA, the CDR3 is TGTGCCAGCAGCTACACCGGGACAGGGCTTCCAACTAATGAAAAACTGTTTTTT. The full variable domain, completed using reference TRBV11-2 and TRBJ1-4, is EAGVAQSPRYKIIEKRQSVAFWCNPISGHATLYWYQQILGQGPKLLIQFQNNGVVDDSQLPKDRFSAERLKGVDSTLKIQPAKLEDSAVYLCASSYTGTGLPTNEKLFFGSGTQLSVL.